This section outlines one TCR beta chain sequence together with its context. The germline V and J ends were trimmed by 5 bases and 2 bases, with 9 bases remaining between them. The CDR3 has 13 amino acids. The V gene's germline CDR1 is SGHAT and CDR2 FQNNGV. This sample was included in a study of blood T cell repertoires in COVID-19. About the research overall: Both acute and convalescent COVID-19 samples were obtained from the United States, Italy and Spain. PBMCs, B-cell-depleted T cells, or T cells were the source of the cDNA or gDNA that made up the material.

In the study's own analysis: Reference gene primer amplification in the assay estimated nucleated cell counts. Some clones are missing from TCRdb's copy, which holds only in-frame ones; the method was immunoSEQ multiplex PCR. That table gives V, J and clone size, and the DNA gave D and trimming. The table has under 300,000 clones, roughly 85% seen once; the top ten hold approximately 3.5%. The TCR was taken from a woman in her late teens or twenties with acute or convalescent COVID-19. What was sequenced was peripheral blood. V and J are TRBV11-2 and TRBJ1-2, with D tentatively TRBD1 (5 bases). The CDR3 DNA is TGTGCCAGCAGCCCGGACAAGAACTATGGCTACACCTTC. Translated, it gives CASSPDKNYGYTF.